This T cell receptor beta chain was captured by sequencing in a study of post-analysis software for immune sequencing data. As for the study in general: Multiple sclerosis in the patients followed relapsing-remitting, secondary progressive and progressive-relapsing courses. Overall study findings and caveats: Samples sharing a preparation batch grouped tightly together when assessed by F measure. Significantly lower normalized Chao1 diversity was found in patients with multiple sclerosis relative to controls. TRBV segments more frequent in patients than in controls numbered about five and included TRBV5-6, TRBV5-1 and TRBV20-1.

This CDR3 is built from 14 residues. After removal of 3 bases from V and 14 bases from J, the junction contained 8 bases not matched to a gene. CDR1 and CDR2 (germline): SGHTA, FQGNSA. The authors incorporated unique molecular identifiers into the TCR beta cDNA libraries. When roughly 0.85 to 11 million T cells were used, they gave around 500,000 cDNA molecules. TCRdb recomputed calls from the PCR reads with MiXCR, one row per CDR3 protein. The sample records about 770,000 distinct CDR3 sequences, roughly 50% being singletons. For this clonotype: Its antigen remains unidentified.

The TCR comes from a girl aged 10-17 years with multiple sclerosis. The chain links TRBV7-2 to TRBJ2-1, with 12 bases matching TRBD2. Specimen: blood. The CDR3: CASSLGTSGSVKFF. The CDR3 region has the DNA TGTGCCAGCAGCTTGGGGACTAGCGGGTCTGTTAAGTTCTTC.